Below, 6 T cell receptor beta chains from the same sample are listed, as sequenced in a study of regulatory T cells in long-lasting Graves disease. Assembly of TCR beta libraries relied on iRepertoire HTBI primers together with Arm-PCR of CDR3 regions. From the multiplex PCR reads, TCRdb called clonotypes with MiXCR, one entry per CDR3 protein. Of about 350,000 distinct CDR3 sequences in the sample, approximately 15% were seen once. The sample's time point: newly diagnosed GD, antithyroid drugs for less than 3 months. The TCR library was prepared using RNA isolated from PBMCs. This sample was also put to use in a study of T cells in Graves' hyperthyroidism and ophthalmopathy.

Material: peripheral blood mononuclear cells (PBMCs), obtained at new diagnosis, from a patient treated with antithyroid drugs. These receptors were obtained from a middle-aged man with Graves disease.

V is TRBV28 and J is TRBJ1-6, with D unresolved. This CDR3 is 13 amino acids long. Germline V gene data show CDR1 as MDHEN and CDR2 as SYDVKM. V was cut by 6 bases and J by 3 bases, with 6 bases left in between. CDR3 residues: CASRVSYNSPLHF. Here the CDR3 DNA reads TGTGCCAGCAGGGTCAGCTATAATTCACCCCTCCACTTT.

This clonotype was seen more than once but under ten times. The CDR3 DNA sequence: TGCAGTGCTGTACACCCGTACCAAGAGACCCAGTACTTC. It yields the protein CSAVHPYQETQYF. The V call is TRBV20-1, the J call TRBJ2-5; unclear D gene. CDR1 is DFQATT and CDR2 is SNEGSKA in the germline V gene (reference sequence). This CDR3 has 13 residues. V gave up 5 bases and J gave up 0 bases, with 10 bases separating them.

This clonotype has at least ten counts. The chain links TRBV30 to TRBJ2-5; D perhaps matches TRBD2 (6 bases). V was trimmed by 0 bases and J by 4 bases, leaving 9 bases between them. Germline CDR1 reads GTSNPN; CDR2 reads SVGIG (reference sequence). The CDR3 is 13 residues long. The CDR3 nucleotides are TGTGCCTGGAGTGTAAAAGCGGGAGAGACCCAGTACTTC. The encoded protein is CAWSVKAGETQYF.

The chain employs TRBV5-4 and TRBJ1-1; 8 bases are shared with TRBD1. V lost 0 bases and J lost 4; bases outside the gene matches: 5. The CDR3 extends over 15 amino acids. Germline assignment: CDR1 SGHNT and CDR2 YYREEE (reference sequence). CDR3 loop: CASSLGQGLGTEAFF. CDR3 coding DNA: TGTGCCAGCAGCTTGGGACAGGGGTTGGGCACTGAAGCTTTCTTT.

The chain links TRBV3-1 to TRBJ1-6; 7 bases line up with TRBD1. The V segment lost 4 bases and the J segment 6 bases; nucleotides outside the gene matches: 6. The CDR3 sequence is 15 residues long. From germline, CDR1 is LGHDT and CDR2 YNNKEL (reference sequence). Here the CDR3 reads CASSPGDRFNSPLHF. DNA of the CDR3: TGTGCCAGCAGCCCCGGGGACAGATTTAATTCACCCCTCCACTTT.

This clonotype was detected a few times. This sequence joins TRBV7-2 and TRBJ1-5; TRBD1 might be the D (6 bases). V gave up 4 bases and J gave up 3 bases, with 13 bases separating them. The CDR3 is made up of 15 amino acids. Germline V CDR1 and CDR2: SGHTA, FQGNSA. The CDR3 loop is CASSSRAGDNQPQHF. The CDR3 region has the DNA TGTGCCAGCAGCTCGCGGGCAGGGGACAATCAGCCCCAGCATTTT. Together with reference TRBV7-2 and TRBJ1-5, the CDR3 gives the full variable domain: GAGVSQSPSNKVTEKGKDVELRCDPISGHTALYWYRQSLGQGLEFLIYFQGNSAPDKSGLPSDRFSAERTGGSVSTLTIQRTQQEDSAVYLCASSSRAGDNQPQHFGDGTRLSIL.